A few counts support the clone carrying this TCR beta chain. The entry originates in a study of T cells in Graves' hyperthyroidism and ophthalmopathy. The junction had 1 base not matched to a gene; V was cut back by 1 base and J by 1 base. The CDR3 consists of 14 residues. The germline CDR1 and CDR2 sequences are DFQATT and SNEGSKA (reference sequence). Inclusion characteristics of ophthalmopathy patients comprised a Clinical Activity Score of at least 3, a NOSPECS grade of at least 4, and duration under 3 months. Diagnoses used clinical symptoms, serum thyroxine and TRAb, thyroid ultrasound and orbital computed tomography. Around 10 ml fresh peripheral blood yielded the PBMCs. Amplified regions were TCR beta CDR3 sequences from RNA transcripts. HTBI primers drove first-round RT-PCR of the TCR CDR3. MiXCR was run by TCRdb on the multiplex PCR reads, yielding one entry per CDR3 protein. Of about 480,000 distinct CDR3 sequences in the sample, around a fifth were seen once.

V and J are TRBV20-1 and TRBJ2-1; 7 positions agree with TRBD2. Sequencing used blood. This TCR was recovered from a woman between 70 and 85 years old with Graves' ophthalmopathy. For the CDR3, the DNA is TGCAGTGCTAGAGGCGGGAGTTCCTACAATGAGCAGTTCTTC. It encodes CSARGGSSYNEQFF.